Here is one T cell receptor (beta chain) with its context. The target of this receptor is not known. It has no much larger one-base neighbor in the sample; base qualities were not kept. The record originates from a study of technical replicates of blood from a few donors (dated by TCRdb to about 2017). Libraries were constructed by the immunoSEQ multiplex PCR assay. Sourced from immuneACCESS, this table was stored by TCRdb with only in-frame sequences that have V and J called. A share of the clones is absent; for the studies checked, an unresolved V gene accounts for under half, and the remainder has no known explanation. In all, the sample holds approximately 85,000 clones, and roughly nine tenths of those were seen once. The top ten constitute 0.27% of the sample. Trimming costs V 0 bases and J 2 bases, and their ends lie 14 bases apart. Including the terminal cysteine and phenylalanine, the CDR3 comprises 16 residues. Only the CDR3 region is kept as DNA, spanning 48 bases read in frame from base 1. Per the germline V gene, SGDLS is the CDR1 and YYNGEE is the CDR2.

The sequence derives from a human donor in good health. The chain is made from TRBV9 and TRBJ2-5, with a weak D call of TRBD2 (5 bases match). Source material: T cells isolated from PBMCs. The DNA reads TGTGCCAGCAGCGTAGGAAGCCGCGGAGGTCAAGAGACCCAGTACTTC. This encodes CASSVGSRGGQETQYF. Outside the CDR3, residues come from the reference TRBV9 and TRBJ2-5 proteins, so the full variable domain is: DSGVTQTPKHLITATGQRVTLRCSPRSGDLSVYWYQQSLDQGLQFLIQYYNGEERAKGNILERFSAQQFPDLHSELNLSSLELGDSALYFCASSVGSRGGQETQYFGPGTRLLVL.